These 10 T cell receptor beta chains were sequenced from one sample in a study of cytomegalovirus exposure and HLA in healthy donors. In the PCR, 60 Vbeta and 13 Jbeta primers were used. Clones were sequenced by immunoSEQ multiplex PCR, and TCRdb holds only the in-frame ones, with some missing. The table records some 100,000 clones, approximately 74% of them present only once. Source material: PBMCs. The receptor source for this set is a woman in her forties or fifties in good health and CMV-seropositive.

This clone showed up just once. This sequence joins TRBV2 and TRBJ2-7; 11 nucleotides agree with TRBD1. V dropped 6 bases and J dropped 2; count of bases not matched to a gene: 6. This CDR3 is built from 15 residues. Germline V lookup: CDR1 SNHLY, CDR2 FYNNEI. The CDR3 bases are TGTGCCAGCAGGGGGGACAGGGGGGTCACCTACGAGCAGTACTTC. Amino acid sequence: CASRGDRGVTYEQYF.

The chain uses TRBV29-1 and TRBJ1-1; 8 nucleotides match TRBD1. Per germline, CDR1 SQVTM and CDR2 ANQGSEA. The CDR3 covers 13 residues. The ends lost 4 bases at V and 2 bases at J; junction bases unmatched: 3. For the CDR3, the DNA is TGCAGCGTTGTAGGGACAGGAAACACTGAAGCTTTCTTT. Protein product: CSVVGTGNTEAFF.

J is TRBJ2-1 and V is TRBV4-2, with TRBD2 matching 9 bases. Germline trimming cut 1 base from V and 8 bases from J; bases unmatched to any gene: 9. There are 16 residues in the CDR3. CDR1 is LGHNA, CDR2 YNFKEQ, per germline. The CDR3 loop reads CASSQAGGGALDEQFF. CDR3 DNA sequence: TGTGCCAGCAGCCAAGCCGGCGGGGGGGCCTTGGATGAGCAGTTCTTC.

The genes are TRBV30 and TRBJ1-1; possible D gene TRBD1, 5 bases. Per the germline V gene, CDR1 is GTSNPN and CDR2 is SVGIG (reference sequence). CDR3 length: 14 amino acids. Trimming cost V 4 bases and J 3 bases, with 15 bases left between them. CDR3 DNA sequence: TGTGCCTGGAAAGGGAGGGTAGGGGACACTGAAGCTTTCTTT. The encoded protein is CAWKGRVGDTEAFF.

The chain couples TRBV10-3 to TRBJ2-5; a weak D match, TRBD1 (6 bases). The CDR3 extends over 15 amino acids. Germline V gene sequence: CDR1 ENHRY, CDR2 SYGVKD. Trimming removed 3 bases from V and 5 bases from J, with 16 bases in between. CDR3 bases: TGTGCCATCAGTGACCCACAGGGTAGTAGGGAGACCCAGTACTTC. This sequence encodes CAISDPQGSRETQYF.

This clone has only a few counts. The chain carries TRBV2 and TRBJ2-7; 10 bases are shared with TRBD2. The V segment lost 6 bases and the J segment 7 bases; nucleotides outside the gene matches: 9. Germline V CDR1 and CDR2: SNHLY, FYNNEI. This CDR3 has 14 amino acids. The CDR3 loop is CASRSSGGAMEQYF. In DNA form, the CDR3 reads TGTGCCAGCAGGTCTAGCGGGGGAGCGATGGAGCAGTACTTC.

V usage is TRBV11-2 and J usage is TRBJ2-7, with D tentatively TRBD1 (6 bases). The germline CDR1 and CDR2 sequences are SGHAT and FQNNGV. V was cut by 5 bases and J by 2 bases, with 10 bases left in between. The length of the CDR3 is 13 residues. Here the CDR3 reads CASSEGVTYEQYF. CDR3 nucleotides: TGTGCCAGCAGCGAGGGGGTTACCTACGAGCAGTACTTC. Variable domain in full (rest from reference TRBV11-2 and TRBJ2-7): EAGVAQSPRYKIIEKRQSVAFWCNPISGHATLYWYQQILGQGPKLLIQFQNNGVVDDSQLPKDRFSAERLKGVDSTLKIQPAKLEDSAVYLCASSEGVTYEQYFGPGTRLTVT.

The V and J genes are TRBV21-1 and TRBJ1-2; TRBD1 is the table's D call and was not checked against the DNA. TRBV21-1 is shown as a pseudogene. There are 13 residues in the CDR3. CDR3 coding DNA: TGTGCCAGCAGGGTGTGGACACACTATGGCTACACCTTC. Translation gives CASRVWTHYGYTF.

The V call is TRBV6-5, the J call TRBJ1-5, with 9 positions matching TRBD1. This CDR3 region has 14 residues. Losses at the gene ends were 6 bases for V and 7 bases for J; bases not matched to a gene: 7. Looked up from germline, CDR1 is MNHEY and CDR2 is SVGAGI. This CDR3 reads CASRRDREHQPQHF. The CDR3 bases are TGTGCCAGCAGGCGGGACAGGGAACACCAGCCCCAGCATTTT.

The DNA for the CDR3 is TGTGCCAGCAGCCAGGGACAGGGGGCAACTAATGAAAAACTGTTTTTT. This gives the protein CASSQGQGATNEKLFF. The chain links TRBV5-4 to TRBJ1-4; TRBD1 matches at 11 bases. The germline V gene has CDR1 SGHNT and CDR2 YYREEE (reference sequence). J gave up 0 bases and V 4 bases, and 2 bases lay outside the gene matches. The CDR3 runs to 16 residues.